This entry describes one T cell receptor (beta chain). Antigen: not known. Sequencing used immunoSEQ multiplex PCR; TCRdb keeps in-frame clones, though not all of them. The repertoire consists of some 30,000 clones, with 86% occurring once and the leading ten covering approximately 4%. The sample comes from a study of T cells in localized non-small cell lung cancer. Study observations and caveats: The study linked higher blood T cell density to longer overall survival. Tumor trailed uninvolved adjacent lung in T cell clonality, which peaked there. For the top 100 tumor clones, a median about 60 also appeared in adjacent lung.

In germline, CDR1 is SGHNT, CDR2 YENEEA. The germline V and J ends were trimmed by 3 bases and 5 bases, with 11 bases remaining between them. The CDR3 loop spans 14 amino acids. This receptor was obtained from a male donor older than 55 with stage III lung adenocarcinoma. The chain links TRBV11-3 to TRBJ2-1; TRBD2 might be the D (5 bases). The specimen was peripheral blood, collected before any cancer treatment. The CDR3 here is CASSFSGYHNEQFF. Here the CDR3 DNA reads TGTGCCAGCAGCTTTTCGGGGTATCACAATGAGCAGTTCTTC. The full variable domain, with the rest looked up from reference TRBV11-3 and TRBJ2-1, is EAGVVQSPRYKIIEKKQPVAFWCNPISGHNTLYWYLQNLGQGPELLIRYENEEAVDDSQLPKDRFSAERLKGVDSTLKIQPAELGDSAVYLCASSFSGYHNEQFFGPGTRLTVL.